Listed here are 11 T cell receptor beta chains from one sample, sequenced in a study of PD-L1 blockade in urothelial cancer (dated by TCRdb to about 2017). The protocol used for the library was the immunoSEQ multiplex PCR assay. The table was pulled from immuneACCESS by TCRdb, which kept in-frame rearrangements only. Such tables lose some clones; where checked, under half of the loss comes from unresolved V genes, and the rest has no known cause. The table for this sample lists almost 90,000 clones; 84% of them were counted only once. The ten top clones hold around 1.9% of the sample. Taken with the paper, the label for time point translates to: pretreatment peripheral blood. The source material was PBMCs, sampled around atezolizumab (anti-PD-L1) treatment. The receptors originated from a man between 60 and 70 years old with urothelial cancer.

The chain joins TRBV19 to TRBJ2-6, with D perhaps matching TRBD2 (6 bases). This CDR3 is built from 17 residues. Germline-derived CDR1 and CDR2 are LNHDA and SQIVND (reference sequence). Trimming took 3 bases from V and 0 from J, leaving 12 bases between them. Here the CDR3 DNA reads TGTGCCAGTAGTATCGGGAGAACTTTCTCTGGGGCCAACGTCCTGACTTTC. Translation gives CASSIGRTFSGANVLTF.

This chain connects TRBV6-1 to TRBJ2-5; TRBD1 agrees at 10 bases. J gave up 9 bases and V 5 bases, and 12 bases lay outside the gene matches. The CDR3 runs 15 residues. CDR1 is MNHNS, CDR2 SASEGT, per germline. CDR3 sequence: CASSSGQGSSGAQYF. In DNA, the CDR3 is TGTGCCAGCAGTTCGGGACAGGGGTCATCAGGGGCCCAGTACTTC.

This clone came up once. CDR3 amino acids: CASSVSGRDGGELFF. The DNA of the CDR3 is TGTGCCAGTAGTGTCAGCGGGAGAGACGGCGGGGAGCTGTTTTTT. The chain joins TRBV19 to TRBJ2-2, with 8 bases fitting TRBD2. With V trimmed by 5 bases and J by 7 bases, 9 bases remained unmatched. The germline V gene encodes CDR1 LNHDA and CDR2 SQIVND (reference sequence). This CDR3 spans 15 amino acids.

This chain connects TRBV6-9 to TRBJ2-5, with 9 bases fitting TRBD2. Germline trimming cut 4 bases from V and 5 bases from J; bases unmatched to any gene: 2. The CDR3 has 13 amino acids. Germline assignment: CDR1 MNHGY and CDR2 SVAAGI. The CDR3: CASSLREGETQYF. The CDR3 nucleotides read TGTGCCAGCAGTTTGCGGGAGGGCGAGACCCAGTACTTC.

The gene calls are TRBV30 and TRBJ2-7, with D possibly TRBD1 on 5 matching bases. CDR1 GTSNPN and CDR2 SVGIG come from the germline V gene (reference sequence). CDR3 size: 11 residues. Trimming cost V 0 bases and J 6 bases, with 6 bases left between them. In DNA, the CDR3 is TGTGCCTGGAGTGTAAGGGGCGAGCAGTACTTC. Translation gives CAWSVRGEQYF.

The V call is TRBV4-2, the J call TRBJ2-3, with 9 positions matching TRBD1. This CDR3 spans 19 amino acids. With V trimmed by 4 bases and J by 0 bases, 14 bases remained unmatched. CDR1 is LGHNA, CDR2 YNFKEQ, per germline. This CDR3 reads CASSLHPPGQGASTDTQYF. In DNA, the CDR3 is TGTGCCAGCAGCCTGCACCCCCCGGGACAGGGAGCTAGCACAGATACGCAGTATTTT.

CDR3 in DNA: TGTGCCAGCGACAACCCGAACACTGAAGCTTTCTTT. Amino acids: CASDNPNTEAFF. The chain recombines TRBV28 with TRBJ1-1; D is undetermined. In germline, CDR1 is MDHEN, CDR2 SYDVKM. The V and J ends lost 8 bases and 1 base respectively, with 8 bases between them. CDR3 size: 12 residues.

The CDR3, as DNA: TGTGCCAGCAGCTTGCGGGAGAAAGGCGAGCAGTACTTC. Its translation is CASSLREKGEQYF. The chain has TRBV7-2 and TRBJ2-7, with 7 nucleotides matching TRBD2. CDR1 and CDR2 (germline): SGHTA, FQGNSA. V lost 3 bases, J lost 6 bases, and 5 bases stayed unmatched. The CDR3 has 13 amino acids.

CDR3 DNA: TGTGCCACCCAACGGGACCAAGAGACCCAGTACTTC. Encoded protein: CATQRDQETQYF. V usage is TRBV15 and J usage is TRBJ2-5; the D is unclear. This CDR3 has 12 residues. V was cut by 8 bases and J by 0 bases, with 7 bases left in between. CDR1 is LNHNV, CDR2 YYDKDF, per germline (reference sequence). Full variable domain (rest looked up from reference TRBV15 and TRBJ2-5): DAMVIQNPRYQVTQFGKPVTLSCSQTLNHNVMYWYQQKSSQAPKLLFHYYDKDFNNEADTPDNFQSRRPNTSFCFLDIRSPGLGDTAMYLCATQRDQETQYFGPGTRLLVL.

The CDR3: CAWTPGQGIIYEQYF. DNA of the CDR3: TGTGCCTGGACCCCGGGACAGGGAATAATTTACGAGCAGTACTTC. V gene TRBV30 combines with J gene TRBJ2-7, with TRBD1 matching over 9 bases. Looked up from germline, CDR1 is GTSNPN and CDR2 is SVGIG (reference sequence). The CDR3 runs 15 residues. With V trimmed by 4 bases and J by 4 bases, 11 bases remained unmatched. Complete variable domain (other parts from reference TRBV30 and TRBJ2-7): SQTIHQWPATLVQPVGSPLSLECTVEGTSNPNLYWYRQAAGRGLQLLFYSVGIGQISSEVPQNLSASRPQDRQFILSSKKLLLSDSGFYLCAWTPGQGIIYEQYFGPGTRLTVT.

This chain joins TRBV7-2 and TRBJ2-2, with 7 bases that match TRBD1. There are 17 residues in the CDR3. Per germline, CDR1 SGHTA and CDR2 FQGNSA. V lost 4 bases and J lost 6; bases outside the gene matches: 14. CDR3 nucleotides: TGTGCCAGCAGCTCCCCGACAGGGAGTGTCGAGGCCGGGGAGCTGTTTTTT. It codes for CASSSPTGSVEAGELFF.